The T cell receptor (beta chain) under discussion was sequenced for a study of shared clonotypes between healthy human individuals. This clone was observed a single time. Antigen: not known. Deep-level settings were used for running the assay. Some clones are missing from TCRdb's copy, which holds only in-frame ones; the method was immunoSEQ multiplex PCR. The sample yields just under 350,000 clones, over 70% seen once. Germline V gives CDR1 MNHEY, CDR2 SMNVEV (reference sequence). This CDR3 has 14 amino acids. The V gene lost 4 bases and the J gene lost 4 bases, with 10 bases spanning the gap. Study-level results: Memory subsets had estimated richness that was generally smaller than that of naive subsets. Sequencing depth was predicted to influence how clonotypes are shared among donors. Generation probabilities of non-shared clonotypes were lower (relative to those shared by all four donors).

The sample was memory CD4+ T cells sorted from blood. Subset specified: CD45RA-negative fraction. The V gene is TRBV27, the J gene TRBJ1-4, with TRBD1 as a possible D gene (6 bases). The receptor was derived from a man younger than 45 in good health. In nucleotides, the CDR3 is TGTGCCAGCAGTTCCAGGGGCATTAATGAAAAACTGTTTTTT. Protein sequence: CASSSRGINEKLFF.